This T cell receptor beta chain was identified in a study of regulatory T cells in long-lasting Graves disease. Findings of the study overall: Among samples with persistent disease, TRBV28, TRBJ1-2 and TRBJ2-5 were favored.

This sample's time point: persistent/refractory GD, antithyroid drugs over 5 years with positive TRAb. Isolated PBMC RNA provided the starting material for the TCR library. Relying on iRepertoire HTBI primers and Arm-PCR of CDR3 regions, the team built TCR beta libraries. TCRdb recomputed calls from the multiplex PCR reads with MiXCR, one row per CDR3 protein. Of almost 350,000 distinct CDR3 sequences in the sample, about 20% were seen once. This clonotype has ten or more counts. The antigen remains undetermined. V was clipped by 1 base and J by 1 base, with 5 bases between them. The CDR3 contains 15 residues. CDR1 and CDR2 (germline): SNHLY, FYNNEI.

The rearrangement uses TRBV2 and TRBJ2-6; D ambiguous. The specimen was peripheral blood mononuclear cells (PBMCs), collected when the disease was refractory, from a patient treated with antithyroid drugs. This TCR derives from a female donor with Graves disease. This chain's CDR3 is CASSEERSGANVLTF. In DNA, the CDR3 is TGTGCCAGCAGTGAAGAGCGTTCTGGGGCCAACGTCCTGACTTTC.